This T cell receptor beta chain was captured in a study of T cell changes during pregnancy in multiple sclerosis. The V and J ends lost 4 bases and 8 bases, in that order; junction bases with no gene match: 15. The CDR3 has 16 residues. Germline V gene lookup returns CDR1 SGHRS and CDR2 YFSETQ. Repertoires were generated with immunoSEQ multiplex PCR, while TCRdb's copy carries only in-frame clones and drops some. The table lists about 68,000 clones, about nine tenths of them singletons. The receptor comes from a female donor with multiple sclerosis, enrolled in a pregnancy study. This chain joins TRBV5-1 and TRBJ2-1, with 7 bases matching TRBD2. Sample: peripheral blood, taken in the third trimester of pregnancy. The CDR3 here is CASSPVGRADIDEQFF. The CDR3 DNA follows: TGCGCCAGCAGCCCGGTGGGGAGGGCAGATATCGATGAGCAGTTCTTC.